This T cell receptor beta chain was identified during a study of Ad26.COV2.S vaccination and SARS-CoV-2 variants. V lost 6 bases to trimming and J lost 6 bases; unmatched junction nucleotides: 6. Germline values: CDR1 KGHSH, CDR2 LQKENI. The CDR3 covers 14 residues. Documented treatment: some 19 received Ad26.COV2.S at low or high dose, single or two shots; 5 received placebo; per-sample allocation not given. On day 63 after the first injection, vaccine and placebo recipients gave samples. Adults aged 18-55 years in Boston included the donor. Study-wide results and caveats: Breadth and depth estimates from TCRs may understate total T cell responses. Placebo recipients had lower spike-specific TCR breadth than vaccine recipients.

In the case of this clone: The antigen remains undetermined. At the DNA level, this CDR3 is encoded by other sequences in the same sample as well.

TCRdb's table, derived via immunoSEQ multiplex PCR, lists solely in-frame clones and lacks some. The sample yields 380,000 or so clones, roughly 85% seen once. The receptor was isolated from a person aged 18-65 years who received the Ad26.COV2.S COVID-19 vaccine or a placebo. The sequenced sample was peripheral blood, obtained in a trial of Ad26.COV2.S vaccine versus placebo. The chain combines TRBV18 with TRBJ1-2; 11 bases are a match to TRBD1. The CDR3 spells CASSPGTGGNGYTF. DNA for the CDR3: TGTGCCAGCTCCCCTGGGACAGGGGGTAATGGCTACACCTTC.